The rows below give T cell receptor beta chains drawn from one sample of a study of blood T cell repertoires in COVID-19. The assay was immunoSEQ multiplex PCR, and TCRdb's table has in-frame clones only and misses some. Of about 220,000 clones in the sample, around 82% were seen once. Sequences were obtained from peripheral blood. Every receptor here comes from a woman aged 30 to 39 who had recovered from COVID-19. Each CDR3 is given without its conserved first and last residue. Each record gives: J gene, D gene, V gene, CDR3 protein. D genes are given only for firm matches.

TRBJ2-1,TRBD1,TRBV3-1/TRBV3-2,ASSRRTGRREQF
TRBJ2-2,.,TRBV7-2,ASSVLNTGELF
TRBJ2-5,TRBD2,TRBV6-5,ASAGSQRGIGTQY
TRBJ2-2,TRBD2,TRBV20-1,SASQGTSNTGELF
TRBJ1-6,TRBD1,TRBV28,ASSTTGGYH
TRBJ1-1,.,TRBV7-3,ASSLLQGAEAF
TRBJ2-3,TRBD2,TRBV28,ASSAAGTSTDTQY
TRBJ2-4,.,TRBV28,ASTAGTENIQY
TRBJ2-4,TRBD1,TRBV18,ASSPRQGARAKNIQY
TRBJ2-5,.,TRBV5-1,ASSWDSQETQY
TRBJ2-3,TRBD1,TRBV6-4,ASSDSGQGSDTQY
TRBJ1-2,.,TRBV5-4,ASSATGNYGYT
TRBJ2-1,TRBD1,TRBV24-1,ATAWGQGVNEQF
TRBJ2-5,TRBD2,TRBV24-1,ATSDPFKREYQETQY
TRBJ1-3,.,TRBV14,ASSQDVFSGNTIY
TRBJ2-7,.,TRBV30,AWNRGGIKGEQY
TRBJ2-1,.,TRBV7-6,ASSPRLGGPTYNEQF
TRBJ1-3,TRBD1,TRBV9,ASSVSTDRADSGNTIY
TRBJ1-5,.,TRBV3-1/TRBV3-2,ASSQELIPRPQH
TRBJ2-1,.,TRBV12-5,ASGLVKGDEQF
TRBJ2-1,.,TRBV10-1,ASSEITDNEQF
TRBJ2-7,.,TRBV3-1/TRBV3-2,ASSPDFRDYEQY
TRBJ1-6,.,TRBV27,ASSLSYFGALYSPLH
TRBJ2-5,TRBD1,TRBV28,ASSLNTGGTETQY
TRBJ1-1,.,TRBV5-1,ASLGDGSTEAF
TRBJ2-2,TRBD2,TRBV6-5,ASSYAGAVGELF
TRBJ1-1,.,TRBV5-4,ASSLVGGMNTEAF
TRBJ1-4,TRBD1,TRBV2,ASSEAQGEEKLF
TRBJ2-1,.,TRBV6-1,ASSEPRGQF
TRBJ2-5,.,TRBV3-1/TRBV3-2,ASSHGKETQY
TRBJ1-1,TRBD1,TRBV2,ASRVTGIEAF